One and the same sample provided the 17 T cell receptor beta chains below, sequenced in a study of spatial heterogeneity in lung cancer. Whole-study findings and limits: Within tumors, counts of expanded alpha and beta TCRs tracked tumor mutation counts.

Time point denoted: sample taken at primary tumor resection. The antigens for these receptors are not known. One entry per CDR3 protein results from TCRdb running MiXCR on the 5' RACE reads. The sample holds 17,000 or so distinct CDR3 sequences, 6.2% seen once. This specimen consisted of lung tumor tissue, obtained at surgery. These TCRs come from a male donor with early-stage non-small cell lung cancer.

This clonotype was found many times. Because the library targeted alpha chains, this beta chain is an off-target read whose size means little. The rearrangement joins TRBV12-3 or TRBV12-4 to TRBJ2-1; 9 bases line up with TRBD1. The CDR3 totals 15 residues. V gave up 5 bases and J gave up 7 bases; unmatched junction bases: 9. CDR3 sequence reads: CASSPDRGERNEQFF. CDR3 DNA sequence: TGTGCCAGCAGTCCGGACAGGGGCGAAAGGAATGAGCAGTTCTTC.

This clonotype was detected only a few times. In a library made to pick up alpha chains, this beta chain is a stray read with a size that means little. The CDR3 coding sequence is TGTGCCAGCAGCGCCAGGGACTACAACACCGGGGAGCTGTTTTTT. Translated, it gives CASSARDYNTGELFF. The chain is built from TRBV9 and TRBJ2-2, with 7 bases matching TRBD2. From germline, CDR1 is SGDLS and CDR2 YYNGEE. With 3 bases clipped from V and 2 bases from J, the junction kept 4 bases outside the gene matches. The CDR3 length is 15 residues.

In this sample, this clonotype turned up many times. Since the library was made to target alpha chains, this beta chain is a stray read and its abundance is not meaningful. J is TRBJ2-5 and V is TRBV5-1, with D unresolved. This CDR3 has 11 amino acids. V gave up 6 bases and J gave up 5 bases, with 8 bases separating them. Germline V gene lookup returns CDR1 SGHRS and CDR2 YFSETQ. This chain's CDR3 is CASKGSETQYF. CDR3 bases: TGCGCCAGCAAAGGTTCGGAGACCCAGTACTTC.

This clonotype showed up many times. The library was prepared for alpha chains; this beta chain is a stray read, so its frequency means little. The chain carries TRBV7-2 and TRBJ2-3, with D possibly being TRBD1 or TRBD2 (5 bases each). Germline-derived CDR1 and CDR2 are SGHTA and FQGNSA. The V and J ends lost 1 base and 2 bases respectively, with 13 bases between them. This CDR3 region has 16 residues. The CDR3 reads CASSLVVTGPTDTQYF. CDR3 nucleotides: TGTGCCAGCAGCTTAGTAGTAACGGGGCCCACAGATACGCAGTATTTT.

This clonotype has ten or more counts. Because this beta chain is a stray read in a library intended to capture alpha chains, its abundance should not be given much weight. The chain carries TRBV10-3 and TRBJ1-6, with a tentative D call TRBD1 (5 bases). This CDR3 spans 14 amino acids. Germline V gene data show CDR1 as ENHRY and CDR2 as SYGVKD. Trimming removed 2 bases from V and 7 bases from J, with 9 bases in between. Written as DNA, the CDR3 is TGTGCCATCAGTGAGGAGGGGAGGAATTCACCCCTCCACTTT. This encodes CAISEEGRNSPLHF.

In this sample, this clonotype is medium-sized. Found in a library prepared for alpha chains, this beta chain is an off-target read, and its abundance has little meaning. The V and J genes are TRBV5-1 and TRBJ2-1; 7 positions agree with TRBD2. The CDR3 is 17 residues long. Unmatched junction bases numbered 9, after V lost 1 base and J lost 2 bases. The germline V gene encodes CDR1 SGHRS and CDR2 YFSETQ. The CDR3 DNA reads TGCGCCAGCAGCTTGCCCCCCTCTAGCGGCCCCTACAATGAGCAGTTCTTC. Protein product: CASSLPPSSGPYNEQFF.

Remarks on this clonotype: This beta chain appears as a stray read in a library generated for alpha chains; its size is not informative. The chain has TRBV5-5 and TRBJ2-2; 12 nucleotides agree with TRBD2. The CDR3 length is 20 residues. V lost 1 base to trimming and J lost 0 bases; unmatched junction nucleotides: 10. The germline V gene has CDR1 SGHKS and CDR2 YYEKEE (reference sequence). CDR3 bases: TGTGCCAGCAGCTTGCAACTAGCGGGGGGATTCCTCGCGAACACCGGGGAGCTGTTTTTT. Translated, it gives CASSLQLAGGFLANTGELFF.

In its sample, this clonotype was seen many times. Since it is a stray read in a library aimed at alpha chains, this beta chain has a size that is not meaningful. The chain carries TRBV27 and TRBJ1-1; possibly TRBD1 for D (6 bases). The germline V and J ends were trimmed by 5 bases and 0 bases, with 13 bases remaining between them. This CDR3 has 15 amino acids. Germline loops: CDR1 MNHEY, CDR2 SMNVEV (reference sequence). The CDR3 reads CASSPPGQLNTEAFF. Here the CDR3 DNA reads TGTGCCAGCAGTCCGCCGGGACAACTGAACACTGAAGCTTTCTTT.

Many counts were recorded for this clonotype. This beta chain appears as a stray read in a library generated for alpha chains; its size is not informative. The chain uses TRBV3-1 and TRBJ2-7, with TRBD1 identical over 8 bases. Germline V gene lookup returns CDR1 LGHDT and CDR2 YNNKEL (reference sequence). This CDR3 spans 15 amino acids. After removal of 4 bases from V and 3 bases from J, the junction contained 8 bases not matched to a gene. CDR3 protein: CASSPRGLEGYEQYF. The CDR3 DNA reads as TGTGCCAGCAGCCCCAGGGGGCTGGAGGGCTACGAGCAGTACTTC.

Many counts were recorded for this clonotype. This beta chain is an unintended read in a library built for alpha chains; its size means little. This chain joins TRBV10-3 and TRBJ1-4; perhaps TRBD1 as D (6 bases). V was clipped by 6 bases and J by 5 bases, with 10 bases between them. CDR3 length: 13 residues. Germline CDR1 is ENHRY and CDR2 is SYGVKD. The CDR3 DNA sequence: TGTGCCATCAGGACAGGTCTAAATGAAAAACTGTTTTTT. Its translation is CAIRTGLNEKLFF.

This clonotype is classed as medium-sized (0.01 to 0.1%). The size of this beta chain means little, since it is a stray read in a library made for alpha chains. The chain employs TRBV7-2 and TRBJ1-1; possibly TRBD1 for D (5 bases). The length of the CDR3 is 15 residues. Trimming took 1 base from V and 7 from J, leaving 16 bases between them. The germline V gene encodes CDR1 SGHTA and CDR2 FQGNSA. The CDR3 coding sequence is TGTGCCAGCAGCTTAGATCGGATGGGGCAGGGTGAAGCTTTCTTT. Amino acid sequence: CASSLDRMGQGEAFF. The variable domain in full, completed from reference TRBV7-2 and TRBJ1-1, reads GAGVSQSPSNKVTEKGKDVELRCDPISGHTALYWYRQSLGQGLEFLIYFQGNSAPDKSGLPSDRFSAERTGGSVSTLTIQRTQQEDSAVYLCASSLDRMGQGEAFFGQGTRLTVV.

Worth noting for this clonotype: Since it is a stray read in a library aimed at alpha chains, this beta chain has a size that is not meaningful. V usage is TRBV20-1 and J usage is TRBJ1-5; weak D call: TRBD1 (5 bases). Trimming pared 0 bases from V and 2 bases from J, leaving 14 bases between. In germline, CDR1 is DFQATT, CDR2 SNEGSKA (reference sequence). This CDR3 contains 16 residues. The CDR3 region has the DNA TGCAGTGCTAGAGAAAGAAGAGGGGTAGGCAATCAGCCCCAGCATTTT. Encoded protein: CSARERRGVGNQPQHF.

This clonotype was counted at least ten times. This beta chain appears as a stray read in a library generated for alpha chains; its size is not informative. This chain joins TRBV7-9 and TRBJ1-5, with a tentative D call TRBD1 (6 bases). CDR1 is SEHNR, CDR2 FQNEAQ, per germline (reference sequence). The CDR3 extends over 16 amino acids. V shed 5 bases and J shed 4 bases, with 18 bases lying between them. The CDR3 is CASSRPTGFSNQPQHF. CDR3 bases: TGTGCCAGCAGCCGACCGACAGGTTTTAGTAATCAGCCCCAGCATTTT.

Regarding this clonotype: Within a library made for alpha chains, this beta chain is off target, and its count is uninformative. The J gene is TRBJ2-3, the V gene TRBV7-2, with 7 bases that match TRBD1. The J segment lost 4 bases and the V segment lost 5 bases, leaving 6 bases of the junction unmatched. CDR1 SGHTA and CDR2 FQGNSA come from the germline V gene. The CDR3 runs 14 residues. The CDR3 loop reads CASSTRQGADTQYF. The CDR3 nucleotides are TGTGCCAGCAGCACCCGGCAGGGGGCAGATACGCAGTATTTT.

This clonotype is deemed medium-sized (0.01 to 0.1%). Because this beta chain is a stray read in a library intended to capture alpha chains, its abundance should not be given much weight. This rearrangement joins TRBV20-1 to TRBJ1-2; D uncertain. V was shortened by 5 bases and J by 2 bases, with 6 bases between the two germline ends. Germline V gene data show CDR1 as DFQATT and CDR2 as SNEGSKA (reference sequence). The CDR3 contains 11 residues. The CDR3 sequence is CSASDNYGYTF. CDR3 coding DNA: TGCAGTGCTTCTGACAACTATGGCTACACCTTC.

In its sample, this clonotype was seen a few times. In a library made to pick up alpha chains, this beta chain is a stray read with a size that means little. The V call is TRBV30, the J call TRBJ2-1, with D maybe TRBD2 (5 bases). The CDR3 runs to 13 residues. V lost 8 bases to trimming and J lost 0 bases, with 11 bases between them. Germline CDR1 and CDR2: GTSNPN and SVGIG (reference sequence). The CDR3 DNA reads as TGTGCCCATAACCGGGACTCCTACAATGAGCAGTTCTTC. The encoded protein is CAHNRDSYNEQFF.

This clonotype was seen repeatedly, ten times or more. A library prepared for alpha chains yielded this beta chain as an off-target read; its size is of little meaning. The rearrangement joins TRBV12-3 or TRBV12-4 to TRBJ2-7; D perhaps matches TRBD1 (6 bases). The CDR3 spans 12 residues. The germline V and J ends were trimmed by 4 bases and 3 bases, with 7 bases remaining between them. In DNA, the CDR3 is TGTGCCAGCAGTTACAGGGTCTACGAGCAGTACTTC. This encodes CASSYRVYEQYF.